This T cell receptor (beta chain) was captured by sequencing in a study of neurological immune-mediated disorders. The wider study: Within the group of about 35 multiple sclerosis patients, some 31 were relapsing-remitting, while 3 were secondary progressive. The study's findings and limits: The highest TCR clonal expansion occurred in HTLV-1-associated myelopathy; multiple sclerosis fell below healthy controls. CDR3 amino acid sequences of expanded clones were not shared across subjects, a result suggesting private repertoires in all groups.

This clonotype showed up many times. No antigen is known for it. TCRdb processed the 5' RACE reads anew with MiXCR; each CDR3 protein has one entry. The table lists approximately 100,000 distinct CDR3 sequences, 3.5% of them singletons. Trimming removed 4 bases from V and 6 bases from J, with 14 bases in between. The CDR3 spans 14 residues. Germline V gene lookup returns CDR1 SGHTS and CDR2 YDEGEE. The unsorted libraries were produced from 2 million PBMCs held at -80 C. The V and J genes are TRBV5-8 and TRBJ1-3; D is unresolved. The TCR comes from a woman aged 18-30 years with multiple sclerosis. Sequences were obtained from PBMCs. CDR3 sequence reads: CASSTTAATNTIYF. For the CDR3, the DNA is TGTGCCAGCAGCACCACGGCCGCAACAAACACCATATATTTT.